This entry describes one T cell receptor beta chain. Its antigen is as yet unknown. Researchers used genomic DNA as the template to profile TCR beta VDJ and CDR3. One entry per CDR3 protein results from TCRdb running MiXCR on the reads. Among tens of thousands of distinct CDR3 sequences listed, roughly 72% were seen once. This record belongs to a study of CD8+CD57+ T cells in acquired aplastic anemia. Study at large: Recorded DNA amounts for sorted CD4+ and CD8+ cells had an average of 3.2 ug. Study results and caveats: Found in both controls and patients were fewer than 35 CD8+ CDR3 sequences. Between patients and controls, CD8+ Simpson's diversity did not vary significantly.

All sequencing subjects had displayed CD8+CD57+ cell expansion on flow cytometry. Germline values: CDR1 SGHTA, CDR2 FQGNSA. V lost 5 bases, J lost 3 bases, and 13 bases lay in between. The CDR3 is made up of 14 amino acids. The TCR comes from a human donor with aplastic anemia. The V and J genes are TRBV7-2 and TRBJ1-2, with D maybe TRBD1 (6 bases). The specimen was sorted CD4+, CD8+, or CD8+CD57+ T cells (not recorded which) from PBMCs. The CDR3 reads CASSPRTEHYGYTF. For the CDR3, the DNA is TGTGCCAGCAGCCCTCGGACAGAGCACTATGGCTACACCTTC.